One sample yielded the 30 T cell receptor beta chains listed below, sequenced in a study of shared clonotypes between healthy human individuals. CD45RO-negative CD8 cells positively selected for CCR7 made up the naive population, which excluded terminally differentiated effector memory CD45RA+ cells. Sequencing used immunoSEQ multiplex PCR; TCRdb keeps in-frame clones, though not all of them. The top ten clones hold 1.1% of a sample with about 2 million clones, about 95% of them seen once. Sequenced: naive CD8+ T cells sorted from blood. The receptors come from a man younger than 35 in good health.

This rearrangement joins TRBV30 to TRBJ1-2; D remains ambiguous. Germline loops: CDR1 GTSNPN, CDR2 SVGIG (reference sequence). The V gene lost 7 bases and the J gene lost 0 bases, with 9 bases spanning the gap. The CDR3 contains 12 residues. The CDR3 loop is CAFLGPNYGYTF. CDR3 nucleotides: TGTGCCTTTTTAGGACCTAACTATGGCTACACCTTC.

The V call is TRBV5-6, the J call TRBJ1-1; D remains ambiguous. The CDR3 totals 14 residues. Trimming cost V 2 bases and J 5 bases, with 13 bases left between them. Germline V CDR1 and CDR2: SGHDT, YYEEEE. CDR3 coding DNA: TGTGCCAGCAGCTTCGGACCCGGCGGGACTGAAGCTTTCTTT. Amino acid sequence: CASSFGPGGTEAFF. Variable domain in full (rest from reference TRBV5-6 and TRBJ1-1): DAGVTQSPTHLIKTRGQQVTLRCSPKSGHDTVSWYQQALGQGPQFIFQYYEEEERQRGNFPDRFSGHQFPNYSSELNVNALLLGDSALYLCASSFGPGGTEAFFGQGTRLTVV.

This chain connects TRBV11-2 to TRBJ2-5; TRBD2 aligns across 8 bases. The CDR3 extends over 16 amino acids. Trimming took 4 bases from V and 3 from J; bases not matched to a gene: 10. The germline V gene encodes CDR1 SGHAT and CDR2 FQNNGV. CDR3 loop: CASSSRSLLAEETQYF. In DNA form, the CDR3 reads TGTGCCAGCAGCTCACGATCCCTACTAGCGGAAGAGACCCAGTACTTC.

The gene calls are TRBV23-1 and TRBJ1-1; D not certain. TRBV23-1 is classed as an ORF, of uncertain function. The CDR3 is made up of 16 amino acids. Trimming took 0 bases from V and 1 from J, leaving 12 bases between them. The CDR3 loop reads CASSQSAGSENTEAFF. The CDR3 region has the DNA TGCGCCAGCAGTCAATCGGCGGGTAGCGAGAACACTGAAGCTTTCTTT.

This clone came up once. This sequence joins TRBV30 and TRBJ2-7; D might be TRBD1 (6 bases). Germline loops: CDR1 GTSNPN, CDR2 SVGIG (reference sequence). V shed 3 bases and J shed 4 bases, with 16 bases lying between them. There are 14 residues in the CDR3. In nucleotides, the CDR3 is TGTGCCTGGAGATATACAGGGCCTGTGTACGAGCAGTACTTC. It translates to CAWRYTGPVYEQYF. The variable domain in full, completed from reference TRBV30 and TRBJ2-7, reads SQTIHQWPATLVQPVGSPLSLECTVEGTSNPNLYWYRQAAGRGLQLLFYSVGIGQISSEVPQNLSASRPQDRQFILSSKKLLLSDSGFYLCAWRYTGPVYEQYFGPGTRLTVT.

The genes are TRBV27 and TRBJ2-7; 11 bases match TRBD2. The ends lost 1 base at V and 1 base at J; junction bases unmatched: 3. Germline-derived CDR1 and CDR2 are MNHEY and SMNVEV (reference sequence). The CDR3 totals 16 residues. The CDR3 here is CASSLLAGGSSYEQYF. DNA of the CDR3: TGTGCCAGCAGTTTATTAGCGGGAGGGTCTTCCTACGAGCAGTACTTC.

The V call is TRBV28, the J call TRBJ1-1; unclear D gene. V lost 3 bases to trimming and J lost 1 base, with 9 bases between them. This CDR3 comprises 14 residues. The germline CDR1 and CDR2 sequences are MDHEN and SYDVKM. CDR3 DNA: TGTGCCAGCAGTTTTTTTGCCGGGAACACTGAAGCTTTCTTT. Its translation: CASSFFAGNTEAFF.

This clone was detected a few times. This chain joins TRBV29-1 and TRBJ1-1; D is unclear. V shed 5 bases and J shed 4 bases, with 8 bases lying between them. The CDR3 is 11 amino acids. The germline gives CDR1 SQVTM, CDR2 ANQGSEA. The CDR3 nucleotides are TGCAGCGTTTCCGATGGCACTGAAGCTTTCTTT. Translated: CSVSDGTEAFF.

The chain has TRBV11-2 and TRBJ1-2; D is ambiguous. The germline V gene encodes CDR1 SGHAT and CDR2 FQNNGV. V was trimmed by 0 bases and J by 4 bases, leaving 18 bases between them. This CDR3 has 17 residues. Here the CDR3 DNA reads TGTGCCAGCAGCTTAGAGGCCAGGTCGGATAATGGCTATGGCTACACCTTC. Its translation: CASSLEARSDNGYGYTF.

J is TRBJ2-3 and V is TRBV5-1; 7 positions match TRBD1. Germline CDR1 reads SGHRS; CDR2 reads YFSETQ. J was trimmed by 1 base and V by 3 bases; bases with no gene match: 5. The CDR3 spans 15 residues. Written as DNA, the CDR3 is TGCGCCAGCAGCTCGACGACAGGGCGCACAGATACGCAGTATTTT. Its translation: CASSSTTGRTDTQYF.

The chain combines TRBV28 with TRBJ2-1; D remains unclear. V was clipped by 6 bases and J by 9 bases, with 21 bases between them. Germline loops: CDR1 MDHEN, CDR2 SYDVKM. This CDR3 spans 15 amino acids. The CDR3 here is CASRTPSSPLGEQFF. CDR3 coding DNA: TGTGCCAGCAGGACCCCCAGCAGTCCGCTGGGTGAGCAGTTCTTC.

The V gene is TRBV4-1, the J gene TRBJ1-2; D possibly corresponds to TRBD1 (6 bases). Per germline, CDR1 MGHRA and CDR2 YSYEKL. This CDR3 contains 16 residues. V lost 1 base and J 8 bases, leaving 20 bases between the germline ends. In DNA form, the CDR3 reads TGCGCCAGCAGCCAAGTGGGGTTGGGCGATCAGGGGGGCTACACCTTC. Amino acids: CASSQVGLGDQGGYTF.

This rearrangement joins TRBV5-4 to TRBJ1-2, with a tentative D call TRBD1 (5 bases). This CDR3 is built from 14 residues. Germline values: CDR1 SGHNT, CDR2 YYREEE (reference sequence). V was clipped by 3 bases and J by 8 bases, with 17 bases between them. The CDR3 DNA follows: TGTGCCAGCAGCTACTCCGGGGGTAGTATGGGCTACACCTTC. This encodes CASSYSGGSMGYTF.

The J gene is TRBJ2-3, the V gene TRBV13; no firm D call. The V gene lost 4 bases and the J gene lost 1 base, with 18 bases spanning the gap. CDR1 and CDR2 from the germline V gene are PRHDT and FYEKMQ (reference sequence). CDR3 length equals 17 residues. The CDR3 sequence: CASSSHASLQGTDTQYF. The CDR3 region has the DNA TGTGCCAGCAGCTCGCATGCGAGCCTCCAAGGCACAGATACGCAGTATTTT.

This clone is a singleton in its sample. The chain uses TRBV27 and TRBJ2-6; D possibly uses TRBD1 or TRBD2 (5 bases each). From germline, CDR1 is MNHEY and CDR2 SMNVEV (reference sequence). The CDR3 length is 16 residues. Trimming pared 7 bases from V and 0 bases from J, leaving 13 bases between. The CDR3 sequence is CASTWDGISGANVLTF. CDR3 in DNA: TGTGCCAGCACCTGGGACGGAATCTCTGGGGCCAACGTCCTGACTTTC.

Only one count was recorded for this clone. Other nucleotide sequences from this sample produce the same CDR3. V and J are TRBV9 and TRBJ2-5, with D hard to call. Trimming took off 4 bases at V and 0 bases at J, with 4 bases between the two ends. The CDR3 totals 12 residues. Germline V CDR1 and CDR2: SGDLS, YYNGEE. The CDR3 is CASSPNQETQYF. CDR3 nucleotides: TGTGCCAGCAGCCCCAACCAAGAGACCCAGTACTTC.

The genes are TRBV7-9 and TRBJ2-7, with TRBD1 matching 7 bases. CDR1 is SEHNR, CDR2 FQNEAQ, per germline (reference sequence). V trimming: 4 bases; J trimming: 2 bases; junction bases outside the gene matches: 5. The CDR3 is 14 residues long. The CDR3 sequence: CASSSPDRAYEQYF. For the CDR3, the DNA is TGTGCCAGCAGCTCCCCCGACAGGGCCTACGAGCAGTACTTC.

The chain links TRBV5-6 to TRBJ2-7; D not certain. V was trimmed by 2 bases and J by 0 bases, leaving 9 bases between them. The CDR3 totals 14 residues. From germline, CDR1 is SGHDT and CDR2 YYEEEE. CDR3 sequence reads: CASSFTVNSYEQYF. The CDR3 coding sequence is TGTGCCAGCAGCTTTACAGTGAACTCCTACGAGCAGTACTTC.

V gene TRBV27 combines with J gene TRBJ2-2, with a weak D call TRBD2 (6 bases). Germline loops: CDR1 MNHEY, CDR2 SMNVEV (reference sequence). CDR3 length: 16 amino acids. With 3 bases removed from V and 3 bases from J, the gap between germline ends came to 14 bases. The CDR3, as DNA: TGTGCCAGCAGTTTTACGGGGGACGGGTACACCGGGGAGCTGTTTTTT. Translated, it gives CASSFTGDGYTGELFF.

This chain uses TRBV6-1 with TRBJ2-7; D is undetermined. This CDR3 is built from 11 residues. Trimming shortened V by 8 bases and J by 4 bases, and 9 bases separated the two germline ends. Germline V gives CDR1 MNHNS, CDR2 SASEGT. CDR3 amino acids: CASPQPYEQYF. The CDR3 DNA reads TGTGCCAGCCCACAGCCTTACGAGCAGTACTTC.

V is TRBV4-1 and J is TRBJ2-1, with no clear D. Germline assignment: CDR1 MGHRA and CDR2 YSYEKL. The CDR3 length is 13 residues. V was trimmed by 2 bases and J by 10 bases, leaving 12 bases between them. The chain's CDR3 is CASSQPASGEQFF. The CDR3 DNA reads as TGCGCCAGCAGCCAACCAGCTTCCGGGGAGCAGTTCTTC.

The chain employs TRBV27 and TRBJ2-5; D not certain. Germline values: CDR1 MNHEY, CDR2 SMNVEV (reference sequence). CDR3 length: 14 residues. Trimming cost V 1 base and J 1 base, with 7 bases left between them. CDR3 DNA sequence: TGTGCCAGCAGTTTATGGACGGGCCAAGAGACCCAGTACTTC. Encoded protein: CASSLWTGQETQYF.

CDR3 sequence (DNA): TGTGCCAGCACCGACGGAGGGACAGGGAACGAGCAGTACTTC. Amino acid sequence: CASTDGGTGNEQYF. V usage is TRBV6-5 and J usage is TRBJ2-7; 9 bases align to TRBD1. The CDR3 is made up of 14 amino acids. The germline CDR1 and CDR2 sequences are MNHEY and SVGAGI. Trimming removed 7 bases from V and 5 bases from J; junction bases left unmatched: 9.

This clone has just a few counts. The chain recombines TRBV6-1 with TRBJ1-6; D gene unclear. Trimming took 3 bases from V and 8 from J, leaving 5 bases between them. Germline V gives CDR1 MNHNS, CDR2 SASEGT. The CDR3 consists of 12 residues. The CDR3, as DNA: TGTGCCAGCAGTGAGTGGGATTCACCCCTCCACTTT. Its protein is CASSEWDSPLHF.

The V and J genes are TRBV29-1 and TRBJ2-5; D possibly corresponds to TRBD2 (5 bases). Germline V lookup: CDR1 SQVTM, CDR2 ANQGSEA. V was shortened by 0 bases and J by 5 bases, with 13 bases between the two germline ends. The CDR3 length is 14 residues. This chain's CDR3 is CSVEDLGLGETQYF. Written as DNA, the CDR3 is TGCAGCGTTGAAGACCTTGGACTGGGGGAGACCCAGTACTTC.

The chain joins TRBV6-5 to TRBJ2-5; no clear D gene. In germline, CDR1 is MNHEY, CDR2 SVGAGI. V lost 2 bases and J lost 5, with 6 bases in between. CDR3 length: 12 residues. The CDR3 loop is CASSYDEETQYF. In DNA, the CDR3 is TGTGCCAGCAGTTACGACGAGGAGACCCAGTACTTC.

The chain is built from TRBV7-2 and TRBJ2-3; the D gene could be TRBD1 or TRBD2 (5 bases each). Trimming took off 5 bases at V and 5 bases at J, with 14 bases between the two ends. Germline CDR1 is SGHTA and CDR2 is FQGNSA. The CDR3 totals 14 residues. The CDR3 nucleotides read TGTGCCAGCAGCCCCCCCGGGGCAAGAGATACGCAGTATTTT. Encoded protein: CASSPPGARDTQYF. Full variable domain (missing parts from reference TRBV7-2 and TRBJ2-3): GAGVSQSPSNKVTEKGKDVELRCDPISGHTALYWYRQSLGQGLEFLIYFQGNSAPDKSGLPSDRFSAERTGGSVSTLTIQRTQQEDSAVYLCASSPPGARDTQYFGPGTRLTVL.

The CDR3 loop is CASSLDGAGTAYEQYF. CDR3 sequence (DNA): TGTGCCAGCAGCTTAGATGGGGCAGGGACCGCCTACGAGCAGTACTTC. The J gene is TRBJ2-7, the V gene TRBV11-2; the D gene could be TRBD1 or TRBD2 (5 bases each). The CDR3 loop spans 16 amino acids. Germline V gene sequence: CDR1 SGHAT, CDR2 FQNNGV. Trimming took 0 bases from V and 2 from J, leaving 14 bases between them.

With respect to this clone: In the same sample, other DNA sequences code for this CDR3. The chain links TRBV28 to TRBJ2-7; D not certain. V lost 4 bases and J 1 base, leaving 8 bases between the germline ends. The V gene's germline CDR1 is MDHEN and CDR2 SYDVKM. The CDR3 has 13 residues. The CDR3: CASSSTGSYEQYF. The CDR3 DNA sequence: TGTGCCAGCAGTTCTACTGGTTCCTACGAGCAGTACTTC.

The rearrangement links TRBV7-6 to TRBJ2-1; D possibly corresponds to TRBD2 (6 bases). Trimming removed 5 bases from V and 10 bases from J, with 15 bases in between. Germline CDR1 and CDR2: SGHVS and FNYEAQ. This CDR3 is 13 amino acids long. CDR3: CASSQRVAEEQFF. The CDR3, as DNA: TGTGCCAGCAGCCAAAGAGTAGCGGAAGAGCAGTTCTTC.